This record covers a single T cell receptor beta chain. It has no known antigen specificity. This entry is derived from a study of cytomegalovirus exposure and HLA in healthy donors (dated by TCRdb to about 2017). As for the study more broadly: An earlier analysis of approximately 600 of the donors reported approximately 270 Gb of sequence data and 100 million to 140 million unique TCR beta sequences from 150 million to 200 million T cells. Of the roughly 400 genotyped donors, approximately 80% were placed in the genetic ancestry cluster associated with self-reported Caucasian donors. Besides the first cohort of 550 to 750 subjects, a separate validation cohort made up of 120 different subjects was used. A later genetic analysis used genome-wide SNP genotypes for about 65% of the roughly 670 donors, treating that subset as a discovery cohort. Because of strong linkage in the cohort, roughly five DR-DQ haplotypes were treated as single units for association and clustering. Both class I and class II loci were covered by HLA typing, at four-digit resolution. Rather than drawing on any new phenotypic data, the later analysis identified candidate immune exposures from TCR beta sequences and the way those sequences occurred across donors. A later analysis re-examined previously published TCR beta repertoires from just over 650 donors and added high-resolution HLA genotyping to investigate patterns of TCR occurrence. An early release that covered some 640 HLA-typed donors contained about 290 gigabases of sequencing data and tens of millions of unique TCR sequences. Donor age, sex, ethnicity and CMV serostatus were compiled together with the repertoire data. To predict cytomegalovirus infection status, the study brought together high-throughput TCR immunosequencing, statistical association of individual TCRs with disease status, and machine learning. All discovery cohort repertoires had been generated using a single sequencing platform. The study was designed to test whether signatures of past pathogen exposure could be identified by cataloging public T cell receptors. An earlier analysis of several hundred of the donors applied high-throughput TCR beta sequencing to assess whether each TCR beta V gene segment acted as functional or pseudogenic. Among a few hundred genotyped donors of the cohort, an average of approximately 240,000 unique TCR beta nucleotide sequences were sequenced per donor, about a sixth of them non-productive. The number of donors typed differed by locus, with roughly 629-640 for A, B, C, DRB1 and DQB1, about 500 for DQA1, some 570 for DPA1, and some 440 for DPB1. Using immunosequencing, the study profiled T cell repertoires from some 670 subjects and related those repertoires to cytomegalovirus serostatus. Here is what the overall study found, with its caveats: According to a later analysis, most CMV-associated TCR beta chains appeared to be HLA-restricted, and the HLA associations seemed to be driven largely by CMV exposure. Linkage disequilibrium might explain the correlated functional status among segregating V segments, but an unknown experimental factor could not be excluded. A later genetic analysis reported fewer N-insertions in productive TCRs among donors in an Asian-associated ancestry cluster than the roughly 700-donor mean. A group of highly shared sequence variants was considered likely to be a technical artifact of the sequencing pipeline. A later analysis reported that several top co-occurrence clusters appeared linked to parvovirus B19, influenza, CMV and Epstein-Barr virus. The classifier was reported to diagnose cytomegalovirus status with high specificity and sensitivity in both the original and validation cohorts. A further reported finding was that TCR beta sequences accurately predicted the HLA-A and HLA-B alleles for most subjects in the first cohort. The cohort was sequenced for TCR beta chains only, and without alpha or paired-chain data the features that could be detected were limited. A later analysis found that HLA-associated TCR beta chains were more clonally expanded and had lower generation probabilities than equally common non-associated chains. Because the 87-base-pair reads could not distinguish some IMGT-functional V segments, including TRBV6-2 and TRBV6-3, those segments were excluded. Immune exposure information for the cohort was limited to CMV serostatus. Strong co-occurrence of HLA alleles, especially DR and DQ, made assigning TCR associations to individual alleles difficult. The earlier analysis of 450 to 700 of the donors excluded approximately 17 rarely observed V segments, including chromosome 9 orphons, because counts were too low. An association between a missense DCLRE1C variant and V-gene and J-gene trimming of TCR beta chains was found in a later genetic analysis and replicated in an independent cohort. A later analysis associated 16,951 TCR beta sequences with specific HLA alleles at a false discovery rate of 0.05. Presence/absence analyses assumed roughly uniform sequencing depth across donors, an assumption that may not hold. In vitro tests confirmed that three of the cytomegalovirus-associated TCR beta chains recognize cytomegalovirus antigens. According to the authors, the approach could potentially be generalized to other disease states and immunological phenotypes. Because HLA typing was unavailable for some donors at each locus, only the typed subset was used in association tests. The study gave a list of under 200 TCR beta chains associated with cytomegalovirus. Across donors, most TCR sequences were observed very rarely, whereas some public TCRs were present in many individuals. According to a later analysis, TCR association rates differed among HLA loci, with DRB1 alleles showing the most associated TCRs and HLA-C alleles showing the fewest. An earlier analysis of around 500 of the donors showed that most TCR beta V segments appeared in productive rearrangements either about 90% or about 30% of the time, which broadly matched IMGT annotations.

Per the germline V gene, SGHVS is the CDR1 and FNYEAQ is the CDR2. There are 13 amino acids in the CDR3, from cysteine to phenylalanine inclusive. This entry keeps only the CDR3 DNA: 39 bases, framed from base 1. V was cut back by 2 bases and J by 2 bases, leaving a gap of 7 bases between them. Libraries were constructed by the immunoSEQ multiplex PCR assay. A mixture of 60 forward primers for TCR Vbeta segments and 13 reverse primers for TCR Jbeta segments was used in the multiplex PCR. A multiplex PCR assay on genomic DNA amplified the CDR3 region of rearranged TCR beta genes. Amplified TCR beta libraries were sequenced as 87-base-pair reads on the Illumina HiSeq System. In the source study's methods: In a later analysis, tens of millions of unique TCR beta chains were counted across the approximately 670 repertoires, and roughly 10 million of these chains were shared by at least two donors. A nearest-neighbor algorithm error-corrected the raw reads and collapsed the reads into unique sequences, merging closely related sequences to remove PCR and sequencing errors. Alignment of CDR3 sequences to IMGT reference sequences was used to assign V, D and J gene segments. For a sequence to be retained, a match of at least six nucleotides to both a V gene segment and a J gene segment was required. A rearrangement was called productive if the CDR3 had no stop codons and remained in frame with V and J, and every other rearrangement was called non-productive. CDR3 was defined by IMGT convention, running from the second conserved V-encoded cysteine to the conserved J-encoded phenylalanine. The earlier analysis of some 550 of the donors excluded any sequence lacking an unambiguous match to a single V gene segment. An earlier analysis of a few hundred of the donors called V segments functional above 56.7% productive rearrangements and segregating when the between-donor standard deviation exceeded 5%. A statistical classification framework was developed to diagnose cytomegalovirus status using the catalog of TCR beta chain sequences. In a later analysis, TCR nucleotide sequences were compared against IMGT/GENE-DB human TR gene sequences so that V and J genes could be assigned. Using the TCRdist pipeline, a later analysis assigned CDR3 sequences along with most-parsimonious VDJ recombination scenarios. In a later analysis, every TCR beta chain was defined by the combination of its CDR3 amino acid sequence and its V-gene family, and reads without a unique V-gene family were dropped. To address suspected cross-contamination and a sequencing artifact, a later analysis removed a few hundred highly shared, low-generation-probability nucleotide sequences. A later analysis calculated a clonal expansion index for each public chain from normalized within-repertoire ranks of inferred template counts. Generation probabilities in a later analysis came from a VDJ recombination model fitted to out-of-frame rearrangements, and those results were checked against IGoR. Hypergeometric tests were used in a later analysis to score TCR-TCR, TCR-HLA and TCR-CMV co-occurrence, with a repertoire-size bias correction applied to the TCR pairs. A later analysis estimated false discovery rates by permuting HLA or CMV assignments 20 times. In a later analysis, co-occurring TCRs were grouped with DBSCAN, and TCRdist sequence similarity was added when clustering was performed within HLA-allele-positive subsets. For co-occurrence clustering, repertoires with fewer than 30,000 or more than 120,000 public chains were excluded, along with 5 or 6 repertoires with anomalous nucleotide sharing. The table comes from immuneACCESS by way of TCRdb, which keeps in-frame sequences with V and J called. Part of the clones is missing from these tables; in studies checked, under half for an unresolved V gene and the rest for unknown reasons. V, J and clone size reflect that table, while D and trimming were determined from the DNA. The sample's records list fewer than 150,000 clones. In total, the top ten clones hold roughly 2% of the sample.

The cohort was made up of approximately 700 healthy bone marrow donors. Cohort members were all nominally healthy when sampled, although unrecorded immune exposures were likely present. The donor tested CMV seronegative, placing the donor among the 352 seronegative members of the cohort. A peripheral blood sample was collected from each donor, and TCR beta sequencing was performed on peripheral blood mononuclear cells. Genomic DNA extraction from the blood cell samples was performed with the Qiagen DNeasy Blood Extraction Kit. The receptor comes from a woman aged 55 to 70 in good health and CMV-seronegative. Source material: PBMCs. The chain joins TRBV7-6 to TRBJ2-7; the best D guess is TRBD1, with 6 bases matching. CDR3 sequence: CASSLTGTYEQYF. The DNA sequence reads TGTGCCAGCAGCTTAACAGGGACCTACGAGCAGTACTTC.